The clone carrying this T cell receptor (beta chain) has just a few counts. This entry comes from a study of human T cells and chemical hapten exposure. Germline values: CDR1 KGHSH, CDR2 LQKENI. V was pared by 5 bases and J by 5 bases, with 2 bases of the junction left unmatched. The CDR3 totals 14 residues. Time point: pre-sensitization, week 0. Treatment given: therapeutic diphenylcyclopropenone sensitization with weekly scalp DPC. From the RACE reads, TCRdb called clonotypes with MiXCR, one entry per CDR3 protein. The top ten hold 1.6% of the sample, which has some 110,000 distinct CDR3 sequences, around 12% seen once.

The sequence derives from a woman between 45 and 60 years old with alopecia areata. Some clones in this sample may be carry-over from other donors' samples. Here the sequenced sample was whole blood, taken in connection with sensitization to the hapten diphenylcyclopropenone (DPC). The chain carries TRBV18 and TRBJ1-6; 8 nucleotides agree with TRBD1. CDR3 in amino acids: CASSTTGDNSPLHF. The CDR3 DNA is TGTGCCAGCTCAACGACAGGGGATAATTCACCCCTCCACTTT.